Sequencing of this TCR beta chain was carried out in a study of cytomegalovirus exposure and HLA in healthy donors. On this clone itself: Its antigen is undetermined.

Germline assignment: CDR1 MNHEY and CDR2 SVGAGI. Trimming stripped 5 bases from V and 2 bases from J, with 10 bases between. The CDR3 is 13 residues long. Study results and limitations: Donors belonging to an Asian-associated ancestry cluster reportedly showed fewer N-insertions in productive TCRs than the roughly 700-donor mean, according to what a later analysis found. Most TCR beta V segments were productive about 87% or about 30% of the time in an earlier analysis. In a later analysis, CMV-associated beta chains were mostly HLA-associated, it appeared.

With 60 Vbeta and 13 Jbeta primers, the PCR was carried out. Libraries were prepared by immunoSEQ multiplex PCR; TCRdb keeps only in-frame clonotypes and omits some of them. The sample records approximately 150,000 clones, 80% to 90% being singletons. The specimen sequenced was PBMCs. The TCR comes from a woman aged 25-40 years in good health and CMV-seropositive. The chain carries TRBV6-5 and TRBJ2-7; no firm D call. CDR3 sequence (DNA): TGTGCCAGCAGTGCAACAGTCCCCTACGAGCAGTACTTC. This translates into CASSATVPYEQYF.